What follows is one T cell receptor beta chain and its context. Its antigen is still unknown. CDR1 and CDR2 from the germline V gene are LNHDA and SQIVND (reference sequence). The CDR3 runs 15 residues. The V gene end was trimmed by 7 bases and the J gene end by 2 bases; junction bases not matched to a gene: 7. This sample was included in a study of cytomegalovirus exposure and HLA in healthy donors. Study results and caveats: The study designated 150 to 200 TCR beta chains cytomegalovirus-associated. According to reports, the classifier identified cytomegalovirus status with high specificity and sensitivity. Many donors shared some public TCRs, even though most TCR sequences were rare.

Donors were drawn from the approximately 120-subject validation cohort, separate from the roughly 670-subject first cohort. Some clones are missing from TCRdb's copy, which holds only in-frame ones; the method was immunoSEQ multiplex PCR. The repertoire holds under 250,000 clones, with around 87% as singletons. The chain carries TRBV19 and TRBJ2-1, with 8 bases that match TRBD2. The sample comprised PBMCs. The sequence derives from a woman aged 18-29 years in good health and CMV-seropositive. The DNA of the CDR3 is TGTGCCAGTATCCCCCCCGGGGGGGCCTACAATGAGCAGTTCTTC. It encodes CASIPPGGAYNEQFF.